This T cell receptor beta chain was identified during a study of T cell changes during pregnancy in multiple sclerosis. The V end was cut by 0 bases, the J end by 4 bases, with 5 bases between. From germline, CDR1 is SGHNT and CDR2 YYREEE (reference sequence). The CDR3 is 13 residues long. Using immunoSEQ multiplex PCR, the repertoire was profiled, and TCRdb retains in-frame clones only, with some absent. The table includes 70,000 or so clones, 85% to 95% detected once. The chain recombines TRBV5-4 with TRBJ1-5; no firm D call. This specimen was CD4+ T cells from peripheral blood mononuclear cells, taken after pregnancy. This receptor was identified in a female donor with multiple sclerosis, enrolled in a pregnancy study. The CDR3 is CASSLDVNQPQHF. The CDR3 DNA reads as TGTGCCAGCAGCTTGGATGTAAATCAGCCCCAGCATTTT.